Listed here is a single T cell receptor beta chain. The data were obtained in a study of blood T cell repertoires in COVID-19. For the study at large: Acute-phase and convalescent COVID-19 samples originated in the United States, Italy and Spain.

The germline CDR1 and CDR2 sequences are SGHDT and YYEEEE. V was pared by 4 bases and J by 5 bases, with 8 bases of the junction left unmatched. This CDR3 has 15 amino acids. In the original processing: Estimates of nucleated cell counts were drawn from the amplification of reference gene primers. Sequenced by immunoSEQ multiplex PCR; TCRdb stores in-frame clones only, minus some. V and J calls and clone size are given by that table; D and trimming were obtained from the DNA. The data show 50,000 to 75,000 clones, roughly 87% seen once. Sequenced: peripheral blood. The TCR originated in a man older than 75 in a cohort sampled during active COVID-19. The chain combines TRBV5-6 with TRBJ1-4, with 7 bases that match TRBD1. The CDR3 sequence is CASSRRQGVNEKLFF. Here the CDR3 DNA reads TGTGCCAGCAGCAGGAGACAGGGCGTCAATGAAAAACTGTTTTTT.